These 18 T cell receptor beta chains came from one sample sequenced in a study of regulatory T cells in long-lasting Graves disease. Sample time point: persistent/refractory GD, antithyroid drugs over 5 years with positive TRAb. From PBMCs, RNA was extracted and then used to make the TCR library. Library construction for TCR beta used iRepertoire HTBI primers and Arm-PCR of CDR3 regions. TCRdb reprocessed the multiplex PCR reads with MiXCR, giving one entry per CDR3 protein. The sample lists about 460,000 distinct CDR3 sequences, under 25% occurring once. The sequencing here drew on peripheral blood mononuclear cells (PBMCs), taken when the disease was refractory, from a patient treated with antithyroid drugs. These receptors originate from a female donor with Graves disease.

This clonotype was counted ten times or more. The chain combines TRBV28 with TRBJ2-5, with TRBD1 matching over 10 bases. Looked up from germline, CDR1 is MDHEN and CDR2 is SYDVKM. V was clipped by 5 bases and J by 9 bases; unmatched bases: 21. The CDR3 sequence is 18 residues long. The CDR3 loop is CASSRPRDRGLGEVAQYF. For the CDR3, the DNA is TGTGCCAGCAGTAGGCCACGGGACAGGGGTCTAGGGGAGGTGGCCCAGTACTTC.

The genes are TRBV9 and TRBJ2-3, with D possibly being TRBD2 (6 bases). Between the trimmed V and J ends, which lost 4 bases and 2 bases, there was a span of 8 bases. CDR3 size: 13 residues. Germline CDR1 SGDLS, CDR2 YYNGEE. CDR3 residues: CASSREFTDTQYF. The CDR3 region has the DNA TGTGCCAGCAGCCGGGAGTTCACAGATACGCAGTATTTT.

The sample holds a few counts of this clonotype. The chain uses TRBV20-1 and TRBJ2-7, with TRBD2 matching 11 bases. V dropped 6 bases and J dropped 4; count of bases not matched to a gene: 2. Germline loops: CDR1 DFQATT, CDR2 SNEGSKA (reference sequence). The CDR3 covers 12 residues. The CDR3 sequence is CSARTSGYEQYF. The CDR3 bases are TGCAGTGCACGGACTAGCGGGTACGAGCAGTACTTC.

This chain connects TRBV19 to TRBJ1-5, with a tentative D call TRBD1 (5 bases). The CDR3 has 15 residues. Germline-derived CDR1 and CDR2 are LNHDA and SQIVND (reference sequence). V lost 5 bases to trimming and J lost 1 base, with 12 bases between them. DNA for the CDR3: TGTGCCAGTAGTGCAGGGAGGGTGAGCAATCAGCCCCAGCATTTT. The encoded protein is CASSAGRVSNQPQHF.

This clonotype was recorded many times. The chain links TRBV5-1 to TRBJ2-7; no definite D call. V was trimmed by 0 bases and J by 4 bases, leaving 5 bases between them. This CDR3 has 12 amino acids. In germline, CDR1 is SGHRS, CDR2 YFSETQ. This chain's CDR3 is CASSLDAYEQYF. As DNA, the CDR3 is TGCGCCAGCAGCTTGGACGCATACGAGCAGTACTTC.

This clonotype was observed at least ten times. This chain links TRBV11-2 with TRBJ1-1, with D uncertain. The germline CDR1 and CDR2 sequences are SGHAT and FQNNGV. Trimming pared 10 bases from V and 1 base from J, leaving 16 bases between. This CDR3 spans 14 amino acids. CDR3: CATSWLRGNTEAFF. CDR3 DNA sequence: TGTGCCACCTCGTGGCTCAGAGGGAACACTGAAGCTTTCTTT.

In this sample, this clonotype turned up many times. The chain carries TRBV10-3 and TRBJ2-7; a possible D gene is TRBD1 (8 bases). CDR3 length equals 12 residues. CDR1 and CDR2 from the germline V gene are ENHRY and SYGVKD. Trimming took off 10 bases at V and 6 bases at J, with 16 bases between the two ends. CDR3 bases: TGTGCCACCTGGACAGGGAGGGGCGAGCAGTACTTC. Translated: CATWTGRGEQYF.

The chain employs TRBV7-9 and TRBJ1-2, with TRBD1 matching over 7 bases. The CDR3 sequence is 14 residues long. From germline, CDR1 is SEHNR and CDR2 FQNEAQ (reference sequence). Losses at the gene ends were 6 bases for V and 5 bases for J; bases not matched to a gene: 9. CDR3 region: CASRIQGLDYGYTF. The CDR3 coding sequence is TGTGCCAGCAGAATACAGGGGTTAGATTATGGCTACACCTTC.

Note on this clonotype: A much more abundant neighbour one base away suggests this may be a read error. V and J are TRBV2 and TRBJ1-5, with 7 positions matching TRBD1. Germline V gene lookup returns CDR1 SNHLY and CDR2 FYNNEI. This CDR3 region has 15 residues. CDR3: CAGRRQGTGSQPQHF. Written as DNA, the CDR3 is TGTGCCGGCAGGCGACAGGGTACAGGTAGTCAGCCCCAGCATTTT. The variable domain in full, with the rest retrieved from reference TRBV2 and TRBJ1-5, is EPEVTQTPSHQVTQMGQEVILRCVPISNHLYFYWYRQILGQKVEFLVSFYNNEISEKSEIFDDQFSVERPDGSNFTLKIRSTKLEDSAMYFCAGRRQGTGSQPQHFGDGTRLSIL.

This chain uses TRBV19 with TRBJ1-1, with 7 bases lining up with TRBD1. Per germline, CDR1 LNHDA and CDR2 SQIVND (reference sequence). V lost 3 bases, J lost 3 bases, and 16 bases stayed unmatched. This CDR3 has 18 residues. The CDR3 protein is CASSIHRDRSLRHTEAFF. CDR3 DNA sequence: TGTGCCAGTAGTATCCACCGGGACAGATCTCTAAGACACACTGAAGCTTTCTTT. The variable domain in full, with the rest retrieved from reference TRBV19 and TRBJ1-1, is DGGITQSPKYLFRKEGQNVTLSCEQNLNHDAMYWYRQDPGQGLRLIYYSQIVNDFQKGDIAEGYSVSREKKESFPLTVTSAQKNPTAFYLCASSIHRDRSLRHTEAFFGQGTRLTVV.

The V call is TRBV6-2 or TRBV6-3, the J call TRBJ1-2; the D gene is possibly TRBD1 (6 bases). The CDR3 contains 14 residues. V was trimmed by 2 bases and J by 2 bases, leaving 9 bases between them. The germline gives CDR1 MNHEY, CDR2 SVGEGT. The CDR3 nucleotides are TGTGCCAGCAGTTACAACAGGGAAAACTATGGCTACACCTTC. Protein: CASSYNRENYGYTF.

This sequence joins TRBV30 and TRBJ2-2; no clear D. Germline CDR1 and CDR2: GTSNPN and SVGIG (reference sequence). This CDR3 contains 14 residues. V gave up 1 base and J gave up 3 bases, with 9 bases separating them. The CDR3 DNA follows: TGTGCCTGGAGTGCCCTTGGGGACACCGGGGAGCTGTTTTTT. Protein product: CAWSALGDTGELFF.

The table lists this clonotype with many counts. This sequence joins TRBV7-2 and TRBJ2-2; 8 bases line up with TRBD1. Germline V CDR1 and CDR2: SGHTA, FQGNSA. V was clipped by 8 bases and J by 3 bases; unmatched bases: 5. This CDR3 contains 14 residues. CDR3 protein: CASGRGPDTGELFF. CDR3 DNA sequence: TGTGCCAGCGGCAGGGGGCCTGACACCGGGGAGCTGTTTTTT.

V is TRBV4-3 and J is TRBJ2-2, with no clear D. V lost 0 bases and J 5 bases, leaving 10 bases between the germline ends. Germline CDR1 and CDR2: LGHNA and YSLEER. This CDR3 contains 15 residues. CDR3 DNA: TGCGCCAGCAGCCAAGATCCGAAAGGGACCGGGGAGCTGTTTTTT. It encodes CASSQDPKGTGELFF.

The rearrangement links TRBV9 to TRBJ1-5, with 10 positions matching TRBD1. V shed 3 bases and J 7 bases; nucleotides not matched to a gene: 4. Per germline, CDR1 SGDLS and CDR2 YYNGEE. The CDR3 spans 14 residues. The CDR3 protein is CASSGGTGEQPQHF. DNA of the CDR3: TGTGCCAGCAGCGGAGGGACAGGGGAGCAGCCCCAGCATTTT.

Regarding this clonotype: The junction departs from germline at one end; a sequencing error may be responsible. This chain joins TRBV7-3 and TRBJ2-7; 14 positions match TRBD2. The germline CDR1 and CDR2 sequences are SGHTA and FQGTGA. The CDR3 is 15 amino acids. The CDR3 DNA reads as TGTGCCAGCAGCTTCCGACTAGCGGGAGGGCCGGGGCTGCGCTTC. This codes for CASSFRLAGGPGLRF.

Turning to this clonotype: An end of the junction does not agree with germline; a read error may underlie this. V is TRBV3-1 and J is TRBJ2-1; D ambiguous. Germline lookup yields CDR1 LGHDT and CDR2 YNNKEL (reference sequence). The CDR3 sequence is 13 residues long. Here the CDR3 reads CANSQSRDNEQFF. The CDR3 bases are TGTGCCAACAGCCAATCCCGGGACAATGAGCAGTTCTTC.

This clonotype was observed a handful of times. The chain recombines TRBV20-1 with TRBJ1-2; D unclear. V lost 7 bases, J lost 2 bases, and 11 bases lay in between. The length of the CDR3 is 12 residues. Germline lookup yields CDR1 DFQATT and CDR2 SNEGSKA (reference sequence). CDR3 region: CSVRPENYGYTF. DNA for the CDR3: TGCAGTGTTCGGCCGGAAAACTATGGCTACACCTTC.